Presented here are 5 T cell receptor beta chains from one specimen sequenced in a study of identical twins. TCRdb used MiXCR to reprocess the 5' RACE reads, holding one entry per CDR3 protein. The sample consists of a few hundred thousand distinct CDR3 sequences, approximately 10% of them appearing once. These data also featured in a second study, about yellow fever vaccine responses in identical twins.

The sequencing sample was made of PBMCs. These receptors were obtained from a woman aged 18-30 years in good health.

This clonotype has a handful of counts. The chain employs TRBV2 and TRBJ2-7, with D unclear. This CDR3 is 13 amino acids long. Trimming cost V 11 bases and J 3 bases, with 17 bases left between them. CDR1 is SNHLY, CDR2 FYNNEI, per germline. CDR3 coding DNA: TGTGCCGTGTCGAAAACAAACCTCTACGAGCAGTACTTC. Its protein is CAVSKTNLYEQYF.

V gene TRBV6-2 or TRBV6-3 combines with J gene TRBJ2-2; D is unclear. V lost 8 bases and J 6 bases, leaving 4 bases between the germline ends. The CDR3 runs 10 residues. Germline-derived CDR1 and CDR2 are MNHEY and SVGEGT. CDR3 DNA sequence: TGTGCCAGCGGCCCCGGGGAGCTGTTTTTT. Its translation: CASGPGELFF.

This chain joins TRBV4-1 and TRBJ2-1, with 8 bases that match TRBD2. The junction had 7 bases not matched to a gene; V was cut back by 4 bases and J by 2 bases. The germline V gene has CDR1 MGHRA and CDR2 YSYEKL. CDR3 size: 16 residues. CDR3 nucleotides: TGCGCCAGCAGCCCGATAGCGGGACCTGCCTACAATGAGCAGTTCTTC. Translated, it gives CASSPIAGPAYNEQFF.

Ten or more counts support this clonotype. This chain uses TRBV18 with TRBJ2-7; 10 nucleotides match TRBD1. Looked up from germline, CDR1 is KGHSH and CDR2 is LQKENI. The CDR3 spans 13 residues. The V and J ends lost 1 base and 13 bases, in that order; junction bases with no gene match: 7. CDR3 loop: CASSPQLGTGAYF. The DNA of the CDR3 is TGTGCCAGCTCACCACAACTTGGGACAGGGGCATACTTC.

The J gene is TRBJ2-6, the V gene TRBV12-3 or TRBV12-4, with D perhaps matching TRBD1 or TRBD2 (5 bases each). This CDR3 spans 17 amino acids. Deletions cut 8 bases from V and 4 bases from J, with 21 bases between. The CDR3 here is CASRLWGSSKGANVLTF. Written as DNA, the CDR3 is TGTGCCAGCCGTCTCTGGGGGAGCTCGAAGGGGGCCAACGTCCTGACTTTC.